This T cell receptor beta chain was recovered during a study of Japanese encephalitis immunity and Zika vaccine responses (dated by TCRdb to 2020 to 2023). Regarding the study in general: Each included participant got alum-adjuvanted ZPIV three times, at weeks 0, 4 and 28, with every dose being 5.0 ug. ZIKV peptides were 15-mers overlapping by 11 residues, selected for NetMHCpan/NetMHCII-predicted epitopes with affinity below 50 nM. Stimulations used ZIKV structural-protein peptide pools split into flavivirus-conserved and non-conserved sets, or JEV or YFV peptides matching the pre-vaccination. The study asked whether earlier vaccination against Japanese encephalitis virus (JEV) or yellow fever virus (YFV) shaped CD4 T cell responses to the Zika vaccine. Roughly six representative participants from each pre-vaccination group were selected for TCR sequencing, using samples from week 0 (after pre-vaccination and before ZPIV) and week 52. Approximately twelve participants were given two doses of JEV vaccine (IXIARO) 28 days apart, two to three months before the first ZPIV dose. TCR repertoires were also analyzed from a few flavivirus-naive individuals at weeks 2, 6 and 52 after starting ZPIV vaccination. Before ZPIV, fewer than 15 participants were given one dose of YFV vaccine (YF-VAX), while 10 or so participants were flavivirus-naive.

The library was obtained by 5' RACE. Before sequencing, the TCRbeta libraries were pooled in amounts proportional to the number of cells sorted for each library. Total RNA was extracted from the sorted cells with RNAzol RT, and cDNA was synthesized using an oligo(dT) primer and a template-switching oligo. The TCRbeta V-CDR3-J region was amplified by PCR with Kapa HiFi between a SMARTer oligo primer and a TCRbeta constant-region primer. Illumina adaptors and sample-specific index barcodes were added in a second PCR, with HighPrep bead cleanup and a Bioanalyzer check confirming a band of roughly 650 bp. The libraries were sequenced on an Illumina MiSeq using 2x151 bp paired-end reads. Processing in the source paper ran as follows. An in-house Java program demultiplexed the reads, while MiXCR assigned TCRbeta annotations and counted clonotypes. Repertoire overlap was assessed with Morisita-Horn indices from the R package vegan, and UPGMA clustering and Circos plots of recurring clonotypes were generated. Shannon diversity and richness were normalized to the highest possible value given the input cell numbers, yielding values from 0 to 1. MUSCLE was used to align CDR3beta sequences, SeqinR to compute distances, and R to plot multidimensional scaling. In TCRdb, the public reads were trimmed at Q25 with fastp and aligned with MiXCR, with productive beta chains retained. Entries that share a CDR3 protein sequence are merged under the most common genes and DNA. TCRdb assigned the V and J calls; the authors' analysis was not used. This sample is represented by hundreds of distinct CDR3 sequences; approximately 4.5% of them were singletons. The ten top clones hold almost 40% of the sample.

From a lookup of the germline V gene, CDR1 and CDR2 are LGHNA and YSLEER. V is clipped by 1 base and J by 6 bases, and the sequence between their germline boundaries is 12 bases long. There are 15 amino acids in the CDR3, from cysteine to phenylalanine inclusive. CDR3 DNA is the only sequence kept; it has 45 bases, read in frame from the first base. After labeling with CellTrace CFSE, PBMCs were cultured for around six days in RPMI containing roughly 8.4% human serum along with peptide pools, each at about 1 ug/mL. Unfixed proliferating CD4 T cells were sorted on a BD FACSAria as live CD56-CD19-CD16-CD3+CD4+ CFSE-low cells. The enrolled adults were healthy, and microneutralization screening showed them to be seronegative for ZIKV, JEV, YFV, DENV and WNV. The samples were drawn from a phase 1 trial of an alum-adjuvanted Zika purified-inactivated virus (ZPIV) vaccine that was randomized, double-blinded and placebo-controlled. Peripheral blood mononuclear cells were isolated by standard procedure and stored frozen in liquid nitrogen until use.

This clonotype is identified as large (0.1 to 1%). No base qualities exist here, and no much larger clone lies one base off it. Overall study outcomes, separate from this receptor: Compared with YFV-pre-vaccinated donors, JEV-pre-vaccinated donors had higher repertoire similarity across time-points and stimulations, indicating that more clonotypes were common to ZIKV and JEV stimulation. Rather than the whole vaccinated cohort, the analysis covered just a subset of trial participants, namely those who received three doses and had adequate samples. Samples clustered by participant with no similarity between individuals, suggesting no public TCRs were detected. Because there were not enough samples, the peptide pools could not be deconvoluted, which meant the specific peptides behind the cross-reactive responses went unidentified. Only a few individuals showed CD8 T cell responses to ZIKV peptide pools, and those responses were very low in magnitude. In JEV-pre-vaccinated donors, the repertoire richness of CD4 T cells responding to conserved ZIKV epitopes dropped significantly after ZPIV.

This sequence uses TRBV4-3 and TRBJ1-4, with TRBD1 perhaps the D gene, on 6 matching bases. The sample here was antigen-activated CD4+ T cells from blood, cultured, taken during a Zika inactivated vaccine study. The receptor was derived from an adult woman who received an inactivated Zika virus vaccine. The CDR3 here reads CASSQVEAGDEKLFF. The nucleotide sequence reads as follows: TGCGCCAGCAGCCAAGTAGAGGCAGGGGATGAAAAACTGTTTTTT.